The 29 T cell receptor beta chains presented below share a single source sample, sequenced in a study of cytomegalovirus exposure and HLA in healthy donors. Researchers ran the PCR with 60 Vbeta and 13 Jbeta primers. Generated by immunoSEQ multiplex PCR, the TCRdb table keeps only in-frame clones and is missing some. The table has 100,000 to 140,000 clones, 82% seen once; the top ten hold 2% to 3%. The sequencing sample was made of PBMCs. The receptors were sampled from a man aged 30 to 45 in good health and CMV-seropositive.

This clone was detected only a few times. The rearrangement joins TRBV5-4 to TRBJ2-7, with 11 positions matching TRBD1. The CDR3 is made up of 14 amino acids. J gave up 6 bases and V 3 bases, and 5 bases lay outside the gene matches. Per the germline V gene, CDR1 is SGHNT and CDR2 is YYREEE (reference sequence). The CDR3 DNA follows: TGTGCCAGCAGCTGGACAGGGGGCGCGCCCGAGCAGTACTTC. Encoded protein: CASSWTGGAPEQYF.

V and J are TRBV4-1 and TRBJ1-2, with D uncertain. V lost 0 bases to trimming and J lost 4 bases, with 9 bases between them. The CDR3 spans 14 residues. Germline V gene sequence: CDR1 MGHRA, CDR2 YSYEKL. CDR3 nucleotide sequence: TGCGCCAGCAGCCAAGATACACAGCTCTATGGCTACACCTTC. This sequence encodes CASSQDTQLYGYTF.

The V call is TRBV6-5, the J call TRBJ2-1, with TRBD2 matching over 7 bases. The CDR3 runs to 15 residues. Germline-derived CDR1 and CDR2 are MNHEY and SVGAGI. The junction had 9 bases not matched to a gene; V was cut back by 8 bases and J by 2 bases. The CDR3 protein is CASLYVGGAYNEQFF. CDR3 nucleotide sequence: TGTGCCAGCCTATACGTGGGGGGGGCCTACAATGAGCAGTTCTTC.

This clone turned up a few times. Mismatch with germline at one junction end may stem from a read error. The CDR3 DNA reads TGCAGCGCTGAACGGGGAGGGTACAATGAGCAGTTCTTC. Translation gives CSAERGGYNEQFF. V and J are TRBV29-1 and TRBJ2-1; 7 bases match TRBD2. Germline V gene sequence: CDR1 SQVTM, CDR2 ANQGSEA. The CDR3 covers 13 residues.

The chain recombines TRBV7-9 with TRBJ1-1, with D possibly matching TRBD1 (6 bases). CDR3 size: 16 residues. The germline V gene encodes CDR1 SEHNR and CDR2 FQNEAQ (reference sequence). Trimming took 0 bases from V and 6 from J, leaving 17 bases between them. In DNA form, the CDR3 reads TGTGCCAGCAGCTTAGCCTCCGGGACACCTGGGGCTGAAGCTTTCTTT. Translating gives CASSLASGTPGAEAFF.

The chain uses TRBV5-6 and TRBJ1-4; possibly TRBD1 for D (5 bases). The germline CDR1 and CDR2 sequences are SGHDT and YYEEEE. The CDR3 spans 14 residues. V was clipped by 4 bases and J by 10 bases, with 17 bases between them. The CDR3 bases are TGTGCCAGCAGCCCTTTCGGGGGGTGGGGAAAACTGTTTTTT. Its protein product is CASSPFGGWGKLFF.

The chain employs TRBV2 and TRBJ2-3; the D gene is possibly TRBD2 (7 bases). Trimming removed 3 bases from V and 4 bases from J, with 26 bases in between. The CDR3 covers 19 residues. In germline, CDR1 is SNHLY, CDR2 FYNNEI. CDR3 nucleotides: TGTGCCAGCAGTGACGATCGAGGGGGGGCCCCGTCTATCTCAGATACGCAGTATTTT. Its protein is CASSDDRGGAPSISDTQYF. Filled out from reference TRBV2 and TRBJ2-3, the complete variable domain reads EPEVTQTPSHQVTQMGQEVILRCVPISNHLYFYWYRQILGQKVEFLVSFYNNEISEKSEIFDDQFSVERPDGSNFTLKIRSTKLEDSAMYFCASSDDRGGAPSISDTQYFGPGTRLTVL.

Notes on this clone: An end of the junction differs from the germline gene, which may be a read error. This sequence joins TRBV7-9 and TRBJ2-5; 9 bases are shared with TRBD1. The CDR3 spans 15 residues. In germline, CDR1 is SEHNR, CDR2 FQNEAQ (reference sequence). This chain's CDR3 is CSSSPGQGTRETQYF. CDR3 coding DNA: TGTTCCAGCAGCCCCGGACAGGGGACGCGGGAGACCCAGTACTTC. Filled out from reference TRBV7-9 and TRBJ2-5, the complete variable domain reads DTGVSQNPRHKITKRGQNVTFRCDPISEHNRLYWYRQTLGQGPEFLTYFQNEAQLEKSRLLSDRFSAERPKGSFSTLEIQRTEQGDSAMYLCSSSPGQGTRETQYFGPGTRLLVL.

The chain couples TRBV19 to TRBJ2-7, with D possibly matching TRBD1 (6 bases). The V gene's germline CDR1 is LNHDA and CDR2 SQIVND (reference sequence). Between the trimmed V and J ends, which lost 10 bases and 1 base, there was a span of 17 bases. This CDR3 is 14 amino acids long. This chain's CDR3 is CATSRGTVSYEQYF. In DNA, the CDR3 is TGTGCCACCAGCAGGGGTACCGTTTCCTACGAGCAGTACTTC.

The rearrangement links TRBV5-1 to TRBJ1-4; TRBD1 matches at 8 bases. The CDR3 has 15 amino acids. V lost 4 bases and J lost 8; bases outside the gene matches: 10. Germline V lookup: CDR1 SGHRS, CDR2 YFSETQ. The DNA of the CDR3 is TGCGCCAGCAGCCCCACCGGTACAGGGGGGGAAAAACTGTTTTTT. Its protein product is CASSPTGTGGEKLFF.

The rearrangement joins TRBV6-5 to TRBJ2-5, with D tentatively TRBD2 (5 bases). The V and J ends lost 8 bases and 1 base respectively, with 11 bases between them. This CDR3 has 13 residues. Per germline, CDR1 MNHEY and CDR2 SVGAGI. The CDR3 spells CASQRSLQETQYF. The DNA of the CDR3 is TGTGCCAGCCAGCGGAGCCTCCAAGAGACCCAGTACTTC.

The gene calls are TRBV7-9 and TRBJ2-3; 8 nucleotides match TRBD1. This CDR3 comprises 16 residues. V was clipped by 5 bases and J by 2 bases; unmatched bases: 9. The V gene's germline CDR1 is SEHNR and CDR2 FQNEAQ (reference sequence). Here the CDR3 DNA reads TGTGCCAGCAGCCAGGGGGCGGGGTCTCCCACAGATACGCAGTATTTT. As protein: CASSQGAGSPTDTQYF.

This chain uses TRBV15 with TRBJ1-4; D is possibly TRBD1 (6 bases). Trimming took off 5 bases at V and 8 bases at J, with 12 bases between the two ends. The CDR3 totals 13 residues. CDR1 LNHNV and CDR2 YYDKDF come from the germline V gene (reference sequence). CDR3 in amino acids: CATSGGASEKLFF. DNA of the CDR3: TGTGCCACCAGCGGGGGGGCGAGCGAAAAACTGTTTTTT.

In this sample, this clone turned up a few times. The CDR3 nucleotides are TGTGCCAGTAGTATGCTGGGTGGCGGTCAGCCCCAGCATTTT. It encodes CASSMLGGGQPQHF. This chain connects TRBV19 to TRBJ1-5, with D unclear. Germline CDR1 and CDR2: LNHDA and SQIVND (reference sequence). V dropped 3 bases and J dropped 6 bases, with 12 bases sitting between them. The CDR3 has 14 amino acids. Variable domain in full (rest from reference TRBV19 and TRBJ1-5): DGGITQSPKYLFRKEGQNVTLSCEQNLNHDAMYWYRQDPGQGLRLIYYSQIVNDFQKGDIAEGYSVSREKKESFPLTVTSAQKNPTAFYLCASSMLGGGQPQHFGDGTRLSIL.

The chain employs TRBV18 and TRBJ1-2; possible D gene TRBD1, 5 bases. The CDR3 runs to 17 residues. Per germline, CDR1 KGHSH and CDR2 LQKENI. The V gene lost 2 bases and the J gene lost 1 base, with 17 bases spanning the gap. CDR3 sequence (DNA): TGTGCCAGCTCACCAGGGAGGGGCCTCCTTATTAACTATGGCTACACCTTC. This gives the protein CASSPGRGLLINYGYTF.

The V call is TRBV5-1, the J call TRBJ2-7, with 8 positions matching TRBD1. From germline, CDR1 is SGHRS and CDR2 YFSETQ. The trim removed 4 bases at V and 4 bases at J, leaving 10 bases unmatched. The CDR3 sequence is 15 residues long. The CDR3 sequence: CASSHTRGHLYEQYF. The CDR3 nucleotides are TGCGCCAGCAGCCACACCAGGGGGCACCTTTACGAGCAGTACTTC. The full variable domain, its missing parts supplied by reference TRBV5-1 and TRBJ2-7, is KAGVTQTPRYLIKTRGQQVTLSCSPISGHRSVSWYQQTPGQGLQFLFEYFSETQRNKGNFPGRFSGRQFSNSRSEMNVSTLELGDSALYLCASSHTRGHLYEQYFGPGTRLTVT.

V gene TRBV5-1 combines with J gene TRBJ1-2, with D possibly being TRBD1 (6 bases). The CDR3 spans 14 residues. The V gene's germline CDR1 is SGHRS and CDR2 YFSETQ. Trimming pared 4 bases from V and 8 bases from J, leaving 18 bases between. The CDR3 DNA sequence: TGCGCCAGCAGCCCCACAGGGTCTCCAGGCGGCTACACCTTC. Protein: CASSPTGSPGGYTF.

The chain joins TRBV14 to TRBJ1-2; possibly TRBD1 for D (6 bases). The germline V gene encodes CDR1 SGHDN and CDR2 FVKESK. The V end was cut by 4 bases, the J end by 7 bases, with 13 bases between. CDR3 length: 13 residues. CDR3 coding DNA: TGTGCCAGCAGCCTTACAGGGACGAGTGGCTACACCTTC. Amino acids: CASSLTGTSGYTF.

The chain carries TRBV10-3 and TRBJ2-5; D not resolved. The DNA end favors TRBJ2-7, so the J call may be wrong. Germline V CDR1 and CDR2: ENHRY, SYGVKD. The CDR3 spans 12 residues. The CDR3 sequence: CAISPNSYEQYF. In DNA form, the CDR3 reads TGTGCCATCAGTCCAAACAGCTACGAGCAGTACTTC.

V usage is TRBV7-9 and J usage is TRBJ2-5, with 7 bases aligning to TRBD2. CDR1 and CDR2 (germline): SEHNR, FQNEAQ (reference sequence). CDR3 size: 17 residues. The junction had 19 bases not matched to a gene; V was cut back by 5 bases and J by 7 bases. The CDR3 DNA sequence: TGTGCCAGCAGCCCGGGGCTAGCGGATTTCCTTGGGCGGACCCAGTACTTC. It yields the protein CASSPGLADFLGRTQYF.

A note on this clone: Its ends do not fully match the called genes, so a read error is possible. The DNA for the CDR3 is TGTGCCGGCAGTTTACAGGGTGGGAGCAATCAGCCCCAGCATTTT. It yields the protein CAGSLQGGSNQPQHF. This chain connects TRBV28 to TRBJ1-5; maybe TRBD1 (6 bases). The CDR3 extends over 15 amino acids. Looked up from germline, CDR1 is MDHEN and CDR2 is SYDVKM.

The V and J genes are TRBV5-5 and TRBJ1-5; D remains unclear. V was clipped by 0 bases and J by 4 bases, with 5 bases between them. CDR3 length: 13 residues. Germline CDR1 is SGHKS and CDR2 is YYEKEE (reference sequence). This CDR3 is CASSLARNQPQHF. The CDR3 nucleotides are TGTGCCAGCAGCTTGGCCAGAAATCAGCCCCAGCATTTT.

The rearrangement links TRBV6-1 to TRBJ1-1; D uncertain. Germline V gives CDR1 MNHNS, CDR2 SASEGT. V lost 6 bases, J lost 4 bases, and 12 bases lay in between. The CDR3 covers 13 residues. The CDR3 loop reads CASRERAGTEAFF. CDR3 DNA: TGTGCCAGCAGGGAGAGGGCCGGCACTGAAGCTTTCTTT.

This clone appeared a few times. The CDR3 region has the DNA TGCAGCGTCTTAGCGGGGTCCTACAATGAGCAGTTCTTC. It yields the protein CSVLAGSYNEQFF. The chain is built from TRBV29-1 and TRBJ2-1, with 8 positions matching TRBD2. J lost 1 base, V lost 6 bases, and 2 bases had no gene match. This CDR3 contains 13 residues. Germline assignment: CDR1 SQVTM and CDR2 ANQGSEA.

The chain employs TRBV5-1 and TRBJ2-1; 8 bases agree with TRBD1. Germline-derived CDR1 and CDR2 are SGHRS and YFSETQ. The CDR3 has 19 residues. V shed 7 bases and J 9 bases; nucleotides not matched to a gene: 27. The CDR3, as DNA: TGCGCCAGCGAGGCGGGATATCACTGGACAGGGTCGACGCGGGTTGAGCAGTTCTTC. Encoded protein: CASEAGYHWTGSTRVEQFF.

This clone was counted between two and nine times. J is TRBJ2-5 and V is TRBV11-3; D gene uncertain. Trimming removed 5 bases at V and 3 bases at J, with 19 bases between. Germline loops: CDR1 SGHNT, CDR2 YENEEA. The CDR3 is 16 amino acids. The chain's CDR3 is CASSPPAAPLEETQYF. The CDR3 coding sequence is TGTGCCAGCAGCCCCCCCGCGGCCCCGCTCGAAGAGACCCAGTACTTC.

This clone was seen only once. The CDR3 reads CASSQDPRTGDTGELFF. In DNA, the CDR3 is TGCGCCAGCAGCCAAGACCCCCGGACAGGTGATACCGGGGAGCTGTTTTTT. V gene TRBV4-1 combines with J gene TRBJ2-2; 7 bases map to TRBD1. The CDR3 has 17 amino acids. V dropped 0 bases and J dropped 5; count of bases not matched to a gene: 9. The germline gives CDR1 MGHRA, CDR2 YSYEKL.

CDR3 nucleotides: TGTGCCAGCACCCGGGACACCGGTAGGGATACGCAGTATTTT. Translation gives CASTRDTGRDTQYF. The chain recombines TRBV6-1 with TRBJ2-3, with D maybe TRBD1 (6 bases). The germline gives CDR1 MNHNS, CDR2 SASEGT. The germline V and J ends were trimmed by 7 bases and 6 bases, with 17 bases remaining between them. This CDR3 contains 14 residues.

The chain recombines TRBV10-3 with TRBJ1-2, with 9 bases that match TRBD1. Trimming took 11 bases from V and 1 from J; bases not matched to a gene: 8. The CDR3 contains 14 residues. In germline, CDR1 is ENHRY, CDR2 SYGVKD. CDR3 nucleotide sequence: TGTGCCGCAATTACGGGACAGGGTAACTATGGCTACACCTTC. Amino acids: CAAITGQGNYGYTF.